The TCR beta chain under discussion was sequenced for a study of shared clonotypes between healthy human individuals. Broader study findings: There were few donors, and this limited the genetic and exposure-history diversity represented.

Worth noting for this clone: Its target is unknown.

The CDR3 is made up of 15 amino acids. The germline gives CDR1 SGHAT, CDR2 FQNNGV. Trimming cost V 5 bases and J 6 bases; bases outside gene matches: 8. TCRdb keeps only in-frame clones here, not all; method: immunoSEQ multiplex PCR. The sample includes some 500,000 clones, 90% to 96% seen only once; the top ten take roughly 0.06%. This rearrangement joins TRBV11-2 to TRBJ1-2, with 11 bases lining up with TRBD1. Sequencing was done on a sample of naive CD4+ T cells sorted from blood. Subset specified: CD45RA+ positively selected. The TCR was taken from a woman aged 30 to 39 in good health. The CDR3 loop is CASSRGTGGTHGYTF. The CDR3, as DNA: TGTGCCAGCAGCCGTGGGACAGGGGGTACCCATGGCTACACCTTC.